This entry lists 4 T cell receptor beta chains sequenced from one sample in a study of blood T cell repertoires in COVID-19. Repertoires were generated with immunoSEQ multiplex PCR, while TCRdb's copy carries only in-frame clones and drops some. The sample lists approximately 60,000 clones, roughly 84% occurring once. The sequenced sample was peripheral blood. The receptors come from a woman of 80 years or more with active or convalescent COVID-19.

V is TRBV10-2 and J is TRBJ1-6; weak D call: TRBD1 (5 bases). The CDR3 has 14 residues. Trimming pared 6 bases from V and 6 bases from J, leaving 12 bases between. Looked up from germline, CDR1 is WSHSY and CDR2 is SAAADI. CDR3: CASRVDSSNSPLHF. CDR3 DNA: TGCGCCAGCAGAGTCGACAGTTCTAATTCACCCCTCCACTTT.

The chain carries TRBV9 and TRBJ2-3, with 7 bases fitting TRBD2. The V gene end was trimmed by 4 bases and the J gene end by 4 bases; junction bases not matched to a gene: 9. There are 15 residues in the CDR3. The germline gives CDR1 SGDLS, CDR2 YYNGEE. CDR3 sequence reads: CASSPDSRGADTQYF. The CDR3, as DNA: TGTGCCAGCAGCCCAGATAGCCGGGGGGCAGATACGCAGTATTTT.

This sequence joins TRBV4-1 and TRBJ1-2; D possibly corresponds to TRBD1 (5 bases). V was clipped by 4 bases and J by 5 bases, with 17 bases between them. CDR1 and CDR2 (germline): MGHRA, YSYEKL. This CDR3 spans 15 amino acids. The CDR3 sequence is CASSPSGLPRYGYTF. The CDR3 DNA reads as TGCGCCAGCAGCCCCTCAGGGCTACCTCGGTATGGCTACACCTTC.

The J gene is TRBJ1-1, the V gene TRBV10-3; weak D call: TRBD1 (6 bases). The germline V and J ends were trimmed by 4 bases and 10 bases, with 13 bases remaining between them. Germline V gene sequence: CDR1 ENHRY, CDR2 SYGVKD. The CDR3 has 12 residues. The CDR3 nucleotides read TGTGCCATCAGTGGAAACAGGGAAGGAGCTTTCTTT. Protein product: CAISGNREGAFF.